Listed here are 6 T cell receptor beta chains from one sample, sequenced in a study of blood T cell repertoires in COVID-19 (dated by TCRdb to between 2020 and 2021). The library was produced with the immunoSEQ multiplex PCR assay. TCRdb carries this immuneACCESS record with in-frame sequences only. Its versions omit some clonotypes, under half of them owing to an unresolved V gene in the studies checked, with the rest unexplained. Counted in this sample were more than 300,000 clones; 70% to 90% of them appeared once. The top ten clones comprise 1.5% to 2% of the sample. Sequenced: peripheral blood. These receptor sequences come from a woman in her 30s with COVID-19, enrolled during active disease.

This clone has a handful of counts. The genes are TRBV20-1 and TRBJ2-3; the D is unclear. Germline V gene data show CDR1 as DFQATT and CDR2 as SNEGSKA (reference sequence). The V gene lost 7 bases and the J gene lost 4 bases, with 9 bases spanning the gap. The CDR3 is 11 residues long. CDR3 sequence (DNA): TGCAGTGGCTACTTCTCAGATACGCAGTATTTT. Encoded protein: CSGYFSDTQYF.

This chain links TRBV2 with TRBJ2-7; D gene uncertain. In germline, CDR1 is SNHLY, CDR2 FYNNEI. The ends were cut back, 6 bases at V and 4 bases at J, with 7 bases in the middle. There are 11 residues in the CDR3. Written as DNA, the CDR3 is TGTGCCAGCAGAAATATATACGAGCAGTACTTC. As protein: CASRNIYEQYF.

There are a few counts of this clone. V gene TRBV10-1 combines with J gene TRBJ1-6; D call uncertain. This CDR3 has 15 residues. Germline CDR1 WNHNN, CDR2 SYGVQD (reference sequence). Trimming left V 8 bases short and J 10 bases short, with 21 bases between. The CDR3 protein is CASADDATGSSPLHF. CDR3 in DNA: TGCGCCAGCGCGGATGACGCGACGGGGAGCTCACCCCTCCACTTT.

As DNA, the CDR3 is TGCAGCGTTGCCTTGGGGGGAACTGAAGCTTTCTTT. Translating gives CSVALGGTEAFF. The chain couples TRBV29-1 to TRBJ1-1; D may be TRBD1 (5 bases). This CDR3 has 12 residues. Germline V gene lookup returns CDR1 SQVTM and CDR2 ANQGSEA. Trimming pared 4 bases from V and 5 bases from J, leaving 11 bases between.

This clone was observed a handful of times. CDR3 protein: CASSAACRIYYGYTF. The CDR3 bases are TGTGCCAGCAGCGCCGCGTGTCGAATATACTATGGCTACACCTTC. The chain employs TRBV9 and TRBJ1-2; the D is unclear. Trimming took off 3 bases at V and 3 bases at J, with 15 bases between the two ends. Germline-derived CDR1 and CDR2 are SGDLS and YYNGEE. This CDR3 is 15 amino acids long. The entire variable domain, with the rest obtained from reference TRBV9 and TRBJ1-2, is as follows: DSGVTQTPKHLITATGQRVTLRCSPRSGDLSVYWYQQSLDQGLQFLIQYYNGEERAKGNILERFSAQQFPDLHSELNLSSLELGDSALYFCASSAACRIYYGYTFGSGTRLTVV.

The rearrangement links TRBV27 to TRBJ1-2; no firm D call. V lost 2 bases, J lost 4 bases, and 17 bases lay in between. The CDR3 extends over 16 amino acids. Germline V gives CDR1 MNHEY, CDR2 SMNVEV (reference sequence). The CDR3: CASSLTKPLFAYGYTF. DNA of the CDR3: TGTGCCAGCAGTTTAACCAAGCCACTTTTCGCCTATGGCTACACCTTC.